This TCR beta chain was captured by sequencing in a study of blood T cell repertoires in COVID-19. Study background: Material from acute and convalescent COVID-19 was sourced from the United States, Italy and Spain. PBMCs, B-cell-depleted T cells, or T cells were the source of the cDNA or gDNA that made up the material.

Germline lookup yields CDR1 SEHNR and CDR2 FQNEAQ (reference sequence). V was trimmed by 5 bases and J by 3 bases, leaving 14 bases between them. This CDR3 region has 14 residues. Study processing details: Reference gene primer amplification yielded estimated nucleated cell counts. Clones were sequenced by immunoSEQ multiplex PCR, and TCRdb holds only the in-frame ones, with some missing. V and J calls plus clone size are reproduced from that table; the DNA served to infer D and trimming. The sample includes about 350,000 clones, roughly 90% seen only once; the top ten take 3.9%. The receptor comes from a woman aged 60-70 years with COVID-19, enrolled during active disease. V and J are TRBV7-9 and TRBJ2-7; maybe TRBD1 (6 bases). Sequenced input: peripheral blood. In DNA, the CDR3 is TGTGCCAGCAGCCCTACCGCGACAGGCTACGAGCAGTACTTC. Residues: CASSPTATGYEQYF.